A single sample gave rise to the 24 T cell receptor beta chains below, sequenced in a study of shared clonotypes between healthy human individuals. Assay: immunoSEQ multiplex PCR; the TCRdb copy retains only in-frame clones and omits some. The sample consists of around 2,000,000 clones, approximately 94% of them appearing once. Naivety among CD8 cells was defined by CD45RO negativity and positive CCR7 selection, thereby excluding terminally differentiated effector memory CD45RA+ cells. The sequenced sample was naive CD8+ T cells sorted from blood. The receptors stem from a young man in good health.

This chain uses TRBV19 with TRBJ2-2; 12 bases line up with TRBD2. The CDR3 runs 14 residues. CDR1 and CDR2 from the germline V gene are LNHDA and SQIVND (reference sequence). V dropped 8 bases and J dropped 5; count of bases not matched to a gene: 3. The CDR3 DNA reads TGTGCCAGTCTAGCGGGAGGGCCGACCGGGGAGCTGTTTTTT. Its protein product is CASLAGGPTGELFF.

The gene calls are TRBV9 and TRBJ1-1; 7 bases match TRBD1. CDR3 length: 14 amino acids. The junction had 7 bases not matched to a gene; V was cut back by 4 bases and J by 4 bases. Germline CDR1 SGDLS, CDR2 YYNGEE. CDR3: CASSPDRVGTEAFF. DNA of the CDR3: TGTGCCAGCAGCCCCGACAGGGTTGGCACTGAAGCTTTCTTT.

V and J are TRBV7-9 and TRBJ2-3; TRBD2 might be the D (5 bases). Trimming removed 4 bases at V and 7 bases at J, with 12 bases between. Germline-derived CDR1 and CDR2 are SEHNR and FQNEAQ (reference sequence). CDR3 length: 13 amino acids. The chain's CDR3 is CASSSPWENTQYF. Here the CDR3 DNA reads TGTGCCAGCAGCTCCCCATGGGAGAATACGCAGTATTTT.

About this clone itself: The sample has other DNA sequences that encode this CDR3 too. The CDR3 nucleotides read TGTGCCAGCAGCGTCGGGACAGGGACTGAAGCTTTCTTT. Protein product: CASSVGTGTEAFF. The chain uses TRBV9 and TRBJ1-1; 9 nucleotides match TRBD1. Losses at the gene ends were 2 bases for V and 5 bases for J; bases not matched to a gene: 1. The CDR3 contains 13 residues. Germline lookup yields CDR1 SGDLS and CDR2 YYNGEE.

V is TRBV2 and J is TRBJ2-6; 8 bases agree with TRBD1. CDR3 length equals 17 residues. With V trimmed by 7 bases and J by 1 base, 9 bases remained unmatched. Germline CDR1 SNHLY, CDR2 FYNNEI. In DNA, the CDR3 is TGTGCCAGCAATTTAGGACAGGGAATGTCTGGGGCCAACGTCCTGACTTTC. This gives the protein CASNLGQGMSGANVLTF.

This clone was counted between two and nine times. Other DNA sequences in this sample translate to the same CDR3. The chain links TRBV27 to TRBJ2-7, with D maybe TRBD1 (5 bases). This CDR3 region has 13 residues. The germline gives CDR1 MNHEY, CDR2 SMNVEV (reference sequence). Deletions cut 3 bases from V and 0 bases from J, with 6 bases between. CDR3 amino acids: CASSFQGSYEQYF. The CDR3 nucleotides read TGTGCCAGCAGTTTCCAGGGCTCCTACGAGCAGTACTTC.

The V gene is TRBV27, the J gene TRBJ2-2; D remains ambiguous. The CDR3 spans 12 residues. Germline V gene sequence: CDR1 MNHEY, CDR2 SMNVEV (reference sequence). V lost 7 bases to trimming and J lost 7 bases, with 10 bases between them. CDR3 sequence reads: CASKPLVGELFF. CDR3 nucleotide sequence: TGTGCCAGCAAGCCCCTGGTCGGGGAGCTGTTTTTT.

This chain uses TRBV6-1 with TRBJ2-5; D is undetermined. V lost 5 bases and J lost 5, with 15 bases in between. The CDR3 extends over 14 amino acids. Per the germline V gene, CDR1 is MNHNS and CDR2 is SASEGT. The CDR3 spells CASSYSPGPETQYF. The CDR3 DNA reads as TGTGCCAGCAGTTATAGTCCAGGCCCCGAGACCCAGTACTTC.

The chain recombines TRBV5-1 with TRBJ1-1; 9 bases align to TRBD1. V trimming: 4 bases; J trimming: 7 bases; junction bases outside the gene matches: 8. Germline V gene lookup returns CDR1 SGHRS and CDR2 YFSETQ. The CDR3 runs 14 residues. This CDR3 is CASSLQGAGDEAFF. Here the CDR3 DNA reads TGCGCCAGCAGCCTACAGGGGGCGGGAGATGAAGCTTTCTTT.

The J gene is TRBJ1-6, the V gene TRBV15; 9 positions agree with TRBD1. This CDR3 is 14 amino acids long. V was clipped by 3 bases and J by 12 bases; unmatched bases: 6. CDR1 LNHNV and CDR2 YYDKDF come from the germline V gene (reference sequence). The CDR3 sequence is CATSSLRDRVPLHF. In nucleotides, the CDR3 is TGTGCCACCAGCAGTCTGCGGGACAGGGTACCCCTCCACTTT.

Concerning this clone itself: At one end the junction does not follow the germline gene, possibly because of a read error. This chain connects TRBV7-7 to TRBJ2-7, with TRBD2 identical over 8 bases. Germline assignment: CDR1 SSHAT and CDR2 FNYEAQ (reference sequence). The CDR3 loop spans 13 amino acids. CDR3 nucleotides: TGTGCTAGCAGCTCCGGGGGGGTAGGCGAGCAGTACTTC. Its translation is CASSSGGVGEQYF.

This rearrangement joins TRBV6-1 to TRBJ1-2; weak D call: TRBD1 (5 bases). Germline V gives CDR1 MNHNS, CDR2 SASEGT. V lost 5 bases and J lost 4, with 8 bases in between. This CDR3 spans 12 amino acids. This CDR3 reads CASSSGTYGYTF. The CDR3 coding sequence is TGTGCCAGCAGTTCCGGGACCTATGGCTACACCTTC.

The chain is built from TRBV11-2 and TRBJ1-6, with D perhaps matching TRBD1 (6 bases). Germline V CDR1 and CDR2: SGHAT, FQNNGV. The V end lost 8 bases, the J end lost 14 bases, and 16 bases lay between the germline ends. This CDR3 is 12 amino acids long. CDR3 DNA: TGTGCCAGCTGGGGGGGCCCCGGCTCCCTCCACTTT. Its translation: CASWGGPGSLHF.

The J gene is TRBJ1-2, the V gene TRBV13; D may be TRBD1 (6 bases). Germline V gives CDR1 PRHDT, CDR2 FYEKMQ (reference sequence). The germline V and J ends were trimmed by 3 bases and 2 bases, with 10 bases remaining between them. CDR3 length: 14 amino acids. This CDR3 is CASSLRGPNYGYTF. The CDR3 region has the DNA TGTGCCAGCAGCTTGCGGGGGCCCAACTATGGCTACACCTTC.

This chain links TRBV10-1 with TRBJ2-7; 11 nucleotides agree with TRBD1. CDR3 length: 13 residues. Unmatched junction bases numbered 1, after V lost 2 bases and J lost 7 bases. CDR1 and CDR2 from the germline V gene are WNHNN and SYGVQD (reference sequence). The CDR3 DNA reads TGCGCCAGCAGTGAGGGGACAGGGGGTGAGCAGTACTTC. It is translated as CASSEGTGGEQYF.

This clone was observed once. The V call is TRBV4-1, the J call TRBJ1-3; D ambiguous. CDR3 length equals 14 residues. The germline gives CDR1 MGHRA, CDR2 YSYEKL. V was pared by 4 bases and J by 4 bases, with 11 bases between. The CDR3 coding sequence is TGCGCCAGCAGCCCTCTGGTAGGGGGAAACACCATATATTTT. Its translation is CASSPLVGGNTIYF.

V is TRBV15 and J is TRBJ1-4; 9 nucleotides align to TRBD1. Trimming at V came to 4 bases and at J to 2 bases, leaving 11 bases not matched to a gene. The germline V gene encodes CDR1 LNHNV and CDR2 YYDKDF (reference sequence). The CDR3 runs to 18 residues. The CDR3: CATSNRQGEFGTNEKLFF. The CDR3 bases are TGTGCCACCAGCAATCGACAGGGGGAGTTTGGGACTAATGAAAAACTGTTTTTT.

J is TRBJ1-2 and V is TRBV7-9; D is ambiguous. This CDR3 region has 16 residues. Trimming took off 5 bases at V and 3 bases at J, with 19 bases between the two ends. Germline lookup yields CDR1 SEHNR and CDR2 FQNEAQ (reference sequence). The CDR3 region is CASSPSPGLSYYGYTF. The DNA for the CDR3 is TGTGCCAGCAGCCCCTCGCCGGGCTTAAGCTACTATGGCTACACCTTC.

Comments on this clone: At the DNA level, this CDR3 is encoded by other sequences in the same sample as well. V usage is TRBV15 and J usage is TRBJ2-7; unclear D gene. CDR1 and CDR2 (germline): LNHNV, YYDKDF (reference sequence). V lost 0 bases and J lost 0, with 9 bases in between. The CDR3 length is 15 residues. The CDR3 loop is CATSRDPEGSYEQYF. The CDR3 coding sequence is TGTGCCACCAGCAGAGATCCGGAAGGCTCCTACGAGCAGTACTTC.

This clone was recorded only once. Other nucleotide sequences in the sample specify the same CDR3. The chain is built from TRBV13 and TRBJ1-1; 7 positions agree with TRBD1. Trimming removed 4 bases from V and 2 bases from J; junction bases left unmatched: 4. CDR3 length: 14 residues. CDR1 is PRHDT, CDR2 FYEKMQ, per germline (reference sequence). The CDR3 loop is CASSSDRVNTEAFF. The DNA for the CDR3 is TGTGCCAGCAGCTCAGACAGGGTAAACACTGAAGCTTTCTTT.

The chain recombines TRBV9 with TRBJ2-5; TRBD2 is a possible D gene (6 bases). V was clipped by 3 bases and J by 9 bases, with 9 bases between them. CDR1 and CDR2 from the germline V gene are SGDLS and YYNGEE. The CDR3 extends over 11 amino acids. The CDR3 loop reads CASSEGLAQYF. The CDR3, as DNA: TGTGCCAGCAGCGAGGGACTGGCCCAGTACTTC.

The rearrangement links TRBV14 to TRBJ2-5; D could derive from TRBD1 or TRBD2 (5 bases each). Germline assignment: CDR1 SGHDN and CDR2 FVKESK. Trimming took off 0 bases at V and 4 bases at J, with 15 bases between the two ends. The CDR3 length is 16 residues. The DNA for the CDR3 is TGTGCCAGCAGCCAAGAAGGGACCGGGCCGATAGAGACCCAGTACTTC. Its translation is CASSQEGTGPIETQYF.

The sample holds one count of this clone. CDR3 residues: CASSEGVFYYEQYF. CDR3 DNA sequence: TGTGCCAGCAGTGAAGGAGTTTTCTACTACGAGCAGTACTTC. This chain links TRBV6-1 with TRBJ2-7; D call uncertain. V was shortened by 1 base and J by 3 bases, with 10 bases between the two germline ends. The CDR3 consists of 14 residues. CDR1 and CDR2 from the germline V gene are MNHNS and SASEGT.

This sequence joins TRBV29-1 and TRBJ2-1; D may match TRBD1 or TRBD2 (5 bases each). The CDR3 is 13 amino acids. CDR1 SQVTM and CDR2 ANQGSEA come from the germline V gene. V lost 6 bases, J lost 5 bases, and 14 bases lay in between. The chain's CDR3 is CSVTGTTDNEQFF. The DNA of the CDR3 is TGCAGCGTAACCGGGACCACAGACAATGAGCAGTTCTTC.